The T cell receptor beta chain under discussion was sequenced for a study of blood T cell repertoires in COVID-19. Clones were sequenced by immunoSEQ multiplex PCR, and TCRdb holds only the in-frame ones, with some missing. The table shows more than 250,000 clones, with over 75% occurring only once. In terms of age and location, participants ranged from roughly 18 to 90 years and lived in about two dozen US areas. Cohort assignment relied on participant-reported clinical history. Cohort 3 donors were reported recovered after two negative PCRs, clearance, or symptom resolution. This TCR came from a woman under 30 who had recovered from COVID-19. Sequencing was carried out using PBMCs or T cells enriched from blood (not recorded which).

CDR3 coding DNA: TGTGCCAGCCCCGGACATGTCACCGGGGAGCTGTTTTTT. It encodes CASPGHVTGELFF. The rearrangement joins TRBV2 to TRBJ2-2; maybe TRBD1 (5 bases). This CDR3 contains 13 residues. V dropped 8 bases and J dropped 4 bases, with 11 bases sitting between them. From germline, CDR1 is SNHLY and CDR2 FYNNEI.